The 5 T cell receptor beta chains reported below all come from one sample, sequenced in a study of cytotoxic CD8 clonotypes in ibrutinib-treated CLL. Sequenced by immunoSEQ multiplex PCR; TCRdb stores in-frame clones only, minus some. Here the sample spans roughly 60,000 clones, over 60% being singletons. Specimen: PBMCs, collected after 12 months of ibrutinib treatment. The receptors derive from a human donor with chronic lymphocytic leukemia.

This clone was detected only once. V and J are TRBV29-1 and TRBJ2-2; 9 bases agree with TRBD1. Germline values: CDR1 SQVTM, CDR2 ANQGSEA. This CDR3 contains 16 residues. J gave up 4 bases and V 4 bases, and 10 bases lay outside the gene matches. CDR3 residues: CSVAPGQGISTGELFF. The CDR3 DNA sequence: TGCAGCGTTGCACCGGGACAGGGCATCAGCACCGGGGAGCTGTTTTTT.

In its sample, this clone was seen once. This rearrangement joins TRBV19 to TRBJ2-7, with 8 bases matching TRBD1. Per the germline V gene, CDR1 is LNHDA and CDR2 is SQIVND (reference sequence). This CDR3 has 14 amino acids. The junction had 7 bases not matched to a gene; V was cut back by 2 bases and J by 7 bases. CDR3 sequence: CASSINQGAEEQYF. CDR3 nucleotides: TGTGCCAGTAGTATAAACCAGGGGGCGGAAGAGCAGTACTTC.

This chain links TRBV18 with TRBJ2-2; D is uncertain. The CDR3 covers 14 residues. CDR1 and CDR2 from the germline V gene are KGHSH and LQKENI. Trimming took off 3 bases at V and 8 bases at J, with 13 bases between the two ends. CDR3 protein: CASSPQVLSGELFF. DNA of the CDR3: TGTGCCAGCTCACCCCAAGTTCTTTCTGGGGAGCTGTTTTTT.

The chain has TRBV27 and TRBJ2-3, with D perhaps TRBD1 (6 bases). Trimming took off 3 bases at V and 3 bases at J, with 13 bases between the two ends. Germline V gene sequence: CDR1 MNHEY, CDR2 SMNVEV (reference sequence). The CDR3 extends over 15 amino acids. The CDR3 region is CASSFAGDITDTQYF. As DNA, the CDR3 is TGTGCCAGCAGTTTTGCAGGGGATATAACAGATACGCAGTATTTT.

This clone was detected only a few times. V is TRBV25-1 and J is TRBJ2-1, with 8 bases aligning to TRBD1. The CDR3 totals 16 residues. CDR1 and CDR2 (germline): MGHDK, SYGVNS. V trimming: 3 bases; J trimming: 2 bases; junction bases outside the gene matches: 6. The CDR3 sequence is CASSDPTGGPYNEQFF. CDR3 bases: TGTGCCAGCAGTGACCCTACAGGGGGGCCCTACAATGAGCAGTTCTTC.